A selection of T cell receptor beta chains follows, all from one sample in a study of T cells after yellow fever vaccination. MiXCR, applied by TCRdb to the 5' RACE reads, yields one record per CDR3 protein. In the table there are hundreds of thousands of distinct CDR3 sequences, 9% to 15% of which are singletons. The specimen was PBMCs, collected on the day of the yellow fever booster vaccination. These receptors all come from a man younger than 40 who received the YFV17D yellow fever vaccine. The CDR3 runs from the conserved cysteine through the conserved F or W. The order of the fields is D gene, clone size, V gene, CDR3 length, J gene, CDR3 protein, CDR3 DNA. The D gene is left open where the match is weak. Not all rows give a size; the values are once, few, many and, for expanded clones, a class.

.	.	TRBV12-3/TRBV12-4	14	TRBJ2-1	CASTTSFGSNEQFF	TGTGCCAGCACTACGTCCTTTGGTTCCAATGAGCAGTTCTTC
TRBD1	.	TRBV7-9	15	TRBJ2-4	CASSPPRDRKNIQYF	TGTGCCAGCAGCCCCCCCCGGGACAGAAAAAACATTCAGTACTTC
.	.	TRBV11-1	15	TRBJ2-1	CASSRMEGHGDEQFF	TGTGCCAGCAGCCGAATGGAGGGTCACGGGGATGAGCAGTTCTTC
TRBD2	few	TRBV27	20	TRBJ2-3	CASSLRRTSGSRLSTDTQYF	TGTGCCAGCAGTTTACGGCGGACTAGCGGGAGTAGGTTGAGCACAGATACGCAGTATTTT
.	few	TRBV9	15	TRBJ1-5	CASSVRAGPDQPQHF	TGTGCCAGCAGCGTGAGGGCCGGCCCGGATCAGCCCCAGCATTTT
.	many	TRBV27	14	TRBJ2-7	CASRPHGLPYEQYF	TGTGCCAGCCGCCCACATGGGTTACCCTACGAGCAGTACTTC
.	few	TRBV20-1	12	TRBJ2-5	CSASLLMETQYF	TGCAGTGCTAGTCTTTTAATGGAGACCCAGTACTTC
.	few	TRBV7-8	15	TRBJ2-5	CATGTALPLQETQYF	TGTGCCACCGGGACGGCGTTACCCCTCCAAGAGACCCAGTACTTC
.	few	TRBV29-1	15	TRBJ1-4	CSVEKPGPPEEKLFF	TGCAGCGTTGAAAAACCCGGTCCCCCGGAGGAAAAACTGTTTTTT
.	.	TRBV7-8	17	TRBJ2-5	CASSFLSEGSPKDTQYF	TGTGCCAGCAGCTTTCTATCGGAGGGATCCCCTAAAGATACCCAGTACTTC
.	.	TRBV29-1	14	TRBJ2-3	CSVQGRGSTDTQYF	TGCAGCGTCCAGGGGCGGGGGAGCACAGATACGCAGTATTTT
.	.	TRBV10-3	13	TRBJ1-1	CAISKGEGTEAFF	TGTGCCATCAGTAAGGGGGAAGGGACTGAAGCTTTCTTT
.	.	TRBV5-1	17	TRBJ2-2	CASTSPKERINTGELFF	TGCGCCAGCACCTCCCCCAAAGAGCGGATTAACACCGGGGAGCTGTTTTTT
.	.	TRBV13	14	TRBJ2-4	CASSSRTVKNIQYF	TGTGCCAGCAGCTCCAGGACGGTCAAAAACATTCAGTACTTC
.	.	TRBV5-1	16	TRBJ1-1	CASSLDFISMNTEAFF	TGCGCCAGCAGCTTGGATTTCATCAGTATGAACACTGAAGCTTTCTTT
.	.	TRBV4-3	15	TRBJ2-3	CASSPLAGSSDTQYF	TGCGCCAGCAGCCCACTAGCCGGTTCGTCAGATACGCAGTATTTT
.	few	TRBV12-3/TRBV12-4	13	TRBJ1-6	CASSLFRGSPLHF	TGTGCCAGCAGTTTATTCCGGGGCTCACCCCTCCACTTT
.	.	TRBV20-1	14	TRBJ2-4	CSASIRQTAPIQYF	TGCAGTGCTAGTATCCGACAGACGGCTCCCATTCAGTACTTC
TRBD2	few	TRBV29-1	13	TRBJ2-7	CSVEGTRRDEQYF	TGCAGCGTTGAAGGGACTAGAAGGGACGAGCAGTACTTC
.	.	TRBV5-1	14	TRBJ1-1	CASRSLSEATEAFF	TGCGCCAGCCGGAGTTTATCTGAGGCCACTGAAGCTTTCTTT
.	.	TRBV20-1	11	TRBJ2-3	CSAEPTLTQYF	TGCAGTGCGGAGCCTACCCTGACGCAGTATTTT
.	.	TRBV20-1	17	TRBJ1-6	CSARDKASGGFYSPLHF	TGCAGTGCTAGAGATAAAGCCTCCGGGGGCTTTTATTCACCCCTCCACTTT
TRBD1	.	TRBV7-9	16	TRBJ1-2	CASSTGWDSSNYGYTF	TGTGCCAGCAGCACCGGATGGGACAGCTCTAACTATGGCTACACCTTC
.	.	TRBV3-1	12	TRBJ2-7	CASSRKGYEQYF	TGTGCCAGCAGCCGGAAAGGCTACGAGCAGTACTTC
TRBD1	.	TRBV12-3/TRBV12-4	15	TRBJ2-1	CASSHRGVPYNEQFF	TGTGCCAGCAGTCACAGGGGGGTTCCCTACAATGAGCAGTTCTTC
.	.	TRBV15	12	TRBJ1-4	CATSRVNEKLFF	TGTGCCACCAGCAGAGTTAATGAAAAACTGTTTTTT
TRBD2	few	TRBV20-1	14	TRBJ2-1	CSARISGRDNEQFF	TGCAGTGCTAGGATTAGCGGGAGGGACAATGAGCAGTTCTTC
TRBD1	.	TRBV5-1	14	TRBJ2-7	CASSLQQGAQEQYF	TGCGCCAGCAGCTTGCAACAGGGGGCTCAGGAGCAGTACTTC
.	few	TRBV29-1	13	TRBJ2-2	CSVSQGSTGELFF	TGCAGCGTTAGCCAGGGAAGTACCGGGGAGCTGTTTTTT
TRBD2	.	TRBV12-3/TRBV12-4	13	TRBJ2-7	CASSTRGGYEQYF	TGTGCCAGCAGTACCCGGGGAGGGTACGAGCAGTACTTC
.	few	TRBV18	14	TRBJ2-1	CASSPPLGNNEQFF	TGTGCCAGCTCACCACCGCTGGGTAATAATGAGCAGTTCTTC
TRBD1	.	TRBV6-1	16	TRBJ1-1	CASSPISDRVSPEAFF	TGTGCCAGCAGTCCTATATCGGACAGGGTATCCCCTGAAGCTTTCTTT
TRBD1	.	TRBV29-1	13	TRBJ1-5	CSVGDSSNQPQHF	TGCAGCGTGGGGGACAGCAGCAATCAGCCCCAGCATTTT
.	.	TRBV28	12	TRBJ1-2	CASSRVVYGYTF	TGTGCCAGCAGTCGAGTGGTCTATGGCTACACCTTC
.	.	TRBV20-1	15	TRBJ2-3	CSATRRATSTDTQYF	TGCAGTGCTACGCGCAGGGCGACTAGCACAGATACGCAGTATTTT
.	.	TRBV7-6	14	TRBJ2-2	CASMDGVFAGELFF	TGTGCCAGCATGGATGGGGTTTTCGCCGGGGAGCTGTTTTTT
.	.	TRBV5-6	16	TRBJ2-1	CASSLAPGGGGDEQFF	TGTGCCAGCAGCTTGGCACCGGGTGGGGGGGGCGATGAGCAGTTCTTC
.	.	TRBV6-6	13	TRBJ2-2	CASSYSGQGELFF	TGTGCCAGCAGTTACTCCGGACAGGGGGAGCTGTTTTTT
TRBD2	.	TRBV7-9	15	TRBJ2-2	CASSASGANTGELFF	TGTGCCAGCAGCGCTAGCGGTGCGAACACCGGGGAGCTGTTTTTT
TRBD1	many	TRBV9	14	TRBJ1-2	CASSVGTGVYGYTF	TGTGCCAGCAGCGTAGGGACAGGGGTCTATGGCTACACCTTC
TRBD2	few	TRBV20-1	15	TRBJ2-1	CSAGLAELFNNEQFF	TGCAGTGCGGGACTAGCGGAACTATTCAACAATGAGCAGTTCTTC
.	.	TRBV18	14	TRBJ2-1	CASSPGTKTLEQFF	TGTGCCAGCTCACCAGGCACCAAAACCCTTGAGCAGTTCTTC
.	.	TRBV5-1	11	TRBJ1-4	CASRRDGKLFF	TGCGCCAGCAGAAGGGACGGAAAACTGTTTTTT
TRBD2	.	TRBV7-9	16	TRBJ2-1	CASSRTSGRSYNEQFF	TGTGCCAGCAGCCGGACTAGCGGGAGATCCTACAATGAGCAGTTCTTC
.	few	TRBV3-1	16	TRBJ2-5	CASSQVGPEGQETQYF	TGTGCCAGCAGCCAAGTGGGGCCTGAGGGTCAAGAGACCCAGTACTTC
TRBD2	.	TRBV6-2/TRBV6-3	15	TRBJ2-3	CASSTRLAGADTQYF	TGTGCCAGCTCGACGCGACTAGCGGGAGCAGATACGCAGTATTTT
TRBD2	.	TRBV7-2	17	TRBJ2-2	CASSLANLAGNTGELFF	TGTGCCAGCAGCTTAGCAAACCTAGCGGGCAATACCGGGGAGCTGTTTTTT
.	many	TRBV5-4	12	TRBJ1-1	CASREGTTEAFF	TGTGCCAGCAGGGAGGGGACCACTGAAGCTTTCTTT
.	.	TRBV19	16	TRBJ2-3	CASSVAGSARTDTQYF	TGTGCCAGTAGTGTGGCGGGATCGGCCCGCACAGATACGCAGTATTTT
.	.	TRBV15	16	TRBJ2-2	CATRRDPGWWTGELFF	TGTGCCACCCGCAGAGATCCGGGGTGGTGGACCGGGGAGCTGTTTTTT
TRBD1	.	TRBV20-1	14	TRBJ2-3	CSARTGSDTDTQYF	TGCAGTGCCAGGACAGGGTCGGACACAGATACGCAGTATTTT
TRBD2	.	TRBV7-2	14	TRBJ2-3	CASSTGRRTDTQYF	TGTGCCAGCAGCACCGGGAGGCGCACAGATACGCAGTATTTT
.	few	TRBV4-2	13	TRBJ2-7	CASSDWTNYEQYF	TGTGCCAGCAGCGACTGGACCAACTACGAGCAGTACTTC
.	few	TRBV20-1	14	TRBJ2-7	CSASPGGKSYEQYF	TGCAGTGCTAGTCCGGGCGGAAAATCCTACGAGCAGTACTTC
TRBD2	few	TRBV5-6	15	TRBJ2-5	CASSLKLAGEETQYF	TGTGCCAGCAGCTTAAAACTAGCGGGAGAAGAGACCCAGTACTTC